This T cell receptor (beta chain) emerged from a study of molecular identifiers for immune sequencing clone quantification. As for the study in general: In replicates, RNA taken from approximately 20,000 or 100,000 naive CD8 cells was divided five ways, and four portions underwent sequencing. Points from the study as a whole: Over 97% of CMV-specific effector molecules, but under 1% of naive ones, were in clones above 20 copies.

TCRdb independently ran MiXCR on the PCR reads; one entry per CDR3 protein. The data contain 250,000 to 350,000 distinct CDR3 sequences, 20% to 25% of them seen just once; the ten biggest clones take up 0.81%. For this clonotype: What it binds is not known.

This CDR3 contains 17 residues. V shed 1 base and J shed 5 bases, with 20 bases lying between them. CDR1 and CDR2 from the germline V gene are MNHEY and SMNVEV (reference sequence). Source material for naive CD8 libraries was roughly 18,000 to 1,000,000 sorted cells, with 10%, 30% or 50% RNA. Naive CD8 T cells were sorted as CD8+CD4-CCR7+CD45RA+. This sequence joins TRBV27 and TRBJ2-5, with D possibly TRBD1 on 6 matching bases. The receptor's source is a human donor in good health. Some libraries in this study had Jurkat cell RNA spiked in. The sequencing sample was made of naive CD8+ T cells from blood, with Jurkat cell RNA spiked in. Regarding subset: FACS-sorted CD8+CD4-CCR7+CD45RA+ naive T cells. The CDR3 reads CASSLLSPQGTKETQYF. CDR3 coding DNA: TGTGCCAGCAGTTTATTGAGCCCCCAGGGGACCAAGGAGACCCAGTACTTC.